One and the same sample provided the 20 T cell receptor beta chains below, sequenced in a study of early T cells in non-severe SARS-CoV-2 infection. TCRdb reprocessed the 5' RACE reads via MiXCR and lists one record per CDR3 protein. The sample has about 42,000 distinct CDR3 sequences, about 6% seen once. Sequences were derived from whole blood, sampled at baseline. All receptors come from an adult who was a healthcare worker with PCR-confirmed SARS-CoV-2 infection or an uninfected control (not recorded which).

This clonotype came up many times. The chain uses TRBV6-2 or TRBV6-3 and TRBJ2-6, with a weak D call TRBD2 (6 bases). The CDR3 totals 14 residues. Trimming removed 8 bases at V and 0 bases at J, with 8 bases between. Germline V gives CDR1 MNHEY, CDR2 SVGEGT. The chain's CDR3 is CASGGDSGANVLTF. CDR3 DNA sequence: TGTGCCAGCGGCGGGGACTCTGGGGCCAACGTCCTGACTTTC.

The chain has TRBV28 and TRBJ2-3; possible D gene TRBD2, 7 bases. The V end lost 6 bases, the J end lost 6 bases, and 22 bases lay between the germline ends. The germline gives CDR1 MDHEN, CDR2 SYDVKM. This CDR3 is 16 amino acids long. DNA of the CDR3: TGTGCCAGCAGCCAAGGGGGACTATACCTAGGGGATACGCAGTATTTT. This sequence encodes CASSQGGLYLGDTQYF.

The chain links TRBV7-9 to TRBJ1-4; 7 bases fit TRBD1. Unmatched junction bases numbered 14, after V lost 1 base and J lost 6 bases. CDR1 SEHNR and CDR2 FQNEAQ come from the germline V gene (reference sequence). The CDR3 length is 18 residues. For the CDR3, the DNA is TGTGCCAGCAGCTTAGAACTTTATGGACAGGCGCCGTATGAAAAACTGTTTTTT. Amino acid sequence: CASSLELYGQAPYEKLFF.

This clonotype was recorded many times. This chain joins TRBV12-3 or TRBV12-4 and TRBJ2-1, with TRBD2 as a possible D gene (5 bases). Trimming removed 7 bases from V and 2 bases from J, with 15 bases in between. The CDR3 length is 15 residues. Written as DNA, the CDR3 is TGTGCCAGCACCCTGGGAGACGTCGCCTACAATGAGCAGTTCTTC. It specifies CASTLGDVAYNEQFF.

This clonotype was found a few times. The chain recombines TRBV5-1 with TRBJ2-7; no clear D gene. The CDR3 covers 11 residues. CDR1 is SGHRS and CDR2 is YFSETQ in the germline V gene. V lost 0 bases, J lost 6 bases, and 4 bases lay in between. Here the CDR3 reads CASSLGAEQYF. CDR3 DNA: TGCGCCAGCAGCTTGGGCGCCGAGCAGTACTTC.

This clonotype was seen a few times. The chain employs TRBV6-6 and TRBJ1-4, with a weak D call TRBD1 (5 bases). Looked up from germline, CDR1 is MNHNY and CDR2 is SVGAGI (reference sequence). The CDR3 has 14 residues. The germline V and J ends were trimmed by 6 bases and 6 bases, with 14 bases remaining between them. CDR3 residues: CASRRRGTYEKLFF. The CDR3 region has the DNA TGTGCCAGCAGACGACGTGGGACTTATGAAAAACTGTTTTTT.

This clonotype came up many times. The V call is TRBV7-2, the J call TRBJ2-3; 7 nucleotides match TRBD1. V shed 5 bases, J shed 4 bases, and the junction held 9 bases outside the gene matches. CDR1 is SGHTA and CDR2 is FQGNSA in the germline V gene. The CDR3 runs 15 residues. The CDR3 protein is CASSPRQGVADTQYF. CDR3 sequence (DNA): TGTGCCAGCAGCCCTCGCCAGGGGGTCGCAGATACGCAGTATTTT.

This clonotype was detected a few times. The V call is TRBV5-1, the J call TRBJ2-3; 10 bases align to TRBD1. V was clipped by 4 bases and J by 4 bases; unmatched bases: 3. Germline CDR1 SGHRS, CDR2 YFSETQ. This CDR3 contains 14 residues. The CDR3 loop reads CASSVDRGADTQYF. The CDR3 DNA follows: TGCGCCAGCAGCGTGGACAGGGGGGCAGATACGCAGTATTTT.

The chain combines TRBV15 with TRBJ1-1; D unclear. The CDR3 has 12 amino acids. Germline V gives CDR1 LNHNV, CDR2 YYDKDF (reference sequence). The V end lost 1 base, the J end lost 5 bases, and 5 bases lay between the germline ends. Written as DNA, the CDR3 is TGTGCCACCAGCAGAGGAGGGACTGAAGCTTTCTTT. Translating gives CATSRGGTEAFF.

The chain carries TRBV12-3 or TRBV12-4 and TRBJ1-1; D is unresolved. V was shortened by 6 bases and J by 7 bases, with 9 bases between the two germline ends. The CDR3 has 11 amino acids. CDR3 residues: CASSPLVEAFF. The CDR3 coding sequence is TGTGCCAGCAGCCCACTAGTTGAAGCTTTCTTT.

This clonotype was observed many times. This sequence joins TRBV29-1 and TRBJ1-5, with D unresolved. Germline values: CDR1 SQVTM, CDR2 ANQGSEA. The CDR3 runs 13 residues. V was trimmed by 2 bases and J by 2 bases, leaving 7 bases between them. The CDR3 is CSVESEGNQPQHF. CDR3 nucleotide sequence: TGCAGCGTTGAAAGCGAAGGCAATCAGCCCCAGCATTTT.

V gene TRBV5-1 combines with J gene TRBJ2-1; 8 bases align to TRBD1. This CDR3 spans 15 amino acids. CDR1 is SGHRS and CDR2 is YFSETQ in the germline V gene. V gave up 3 bases and J gave up 3 bases; unmatched junction bases: 5. The CDR3 nucleotides read TGCGCCAGCAGCTGGGGGACAGGAAACTACAATGAGCAGTTCTTC. Protein: CASSWGTGNYNEQFF.

Ten or more counts support this clonotype. The chain carries TRBV3-1 and TRBJ2-3; D is perhaps TRBD2 (6 bases). CDR1 is LGHDT and CDR2 is YNNKEL in the germline V gene (reference sequence). V shed 3 bases and J shed 5 bases, with 15 bases lying between them. This CDR3 region has 15 residues. The CDR3: CASSQRRGNRDTQYF. The CDR3 region has the DNA TGTGCCAGCAGCCAGAGGCGGGGTAATAGAGATACGCAGTATTTT.

V usage is TRBV11-2 and J usage is TRBJ1-6; D is perhaps TRBD1 (6 bases). This CDR3 spans 13 amino acids. Germline CDR1 and CDR2: SGHAT and FQNNGV. V was cut by 7 bases and J by 8 bases, with 12 bases left in between. DNA for the CDR3: TGTGCCAGCACAGGACAGCTCCATTCACCCCTCCACTTT. Its protein product is CASTGQLHSPLHF. The complete variable domain, with remaining parts taken from reference TRBV11-2 and TRBJ1-6, reads EAGVAQSPRYKIIEKRQSVAFWCNPISGHATLYWYQQILGQGPKLLIQFQNNGVVDDSQLPKDRFSAERLKGVDSTLKIQPAKLEDSAVYLCASTGQLHSPLHFGNGTRLTVT.

The chain carries TRBV23-1 and TRBJ1-6; D gene ambiguous. TRBV23-1 is marked as an open reading frame, function uncertain. V shed 2 bases and J shed 8 bases, with 4 bases lying between them. The CDR3 contains 12 residues. CDR3 region: CASSQPDSPLHF. The CDR3 DNA reads TGCGCCAGCAGTCAACCTGATTCACCCCTCCACTTT.

This clonotype occurred a few times. This chain joins TRBV29-1 and TRBJ1-3, with unresolved D. CDR1 SQVTM and CDR2 ANQGSEA come from the germline V gene. V was clipped by 6 bases and J by 5 bases, with 14 bases between them. This CDR3 comprises 13 residues. The CDR3 sequence is CSVAYDQRNTIYF. The CDR3, as DNA: TGCAGCGTCGCATACGACCAAAGAAACACCATATATTTT.

Only a few counts were recorded for this clonotype. V usage is TRBV5-5 and J usage is TRBJ1-1; 9 bases agree with TRBD1. In germline, CDR1 is SGHKS, CDR2 YYEKEE (reference sequence). The CDR3 runs to 14 residues. V dropped 5 bases and J dropped 6; count of bases not matched to a gene: 8. The CDR3 protein is CASSRDRALAEAFF. The CDR3 region has the DNA TGTGCCAGCAGTAGGGACAGGGCTTTGGCTGAAGCTTTCTTT.

This clonotype was detected ten times or more. The rearrangement uses TRBV11-2 and TRBJ1-2, with 8 bases matching TRBD1. Germline-derived CDR1 and CDR2 are SGHAT and FQNNGV. J was trimmed by 4 bases and V by 2 bases; bases with no gene match: 12. The CDR3 is made up of 17 amino acids. The CDR3 is CASSLSPDRDGGYGYTF. The CDR3 nucleotides are TGTGCCAGCAGCTTAAGCCCGGACAGGGACGGCGGCTATGGCTACACCTTC.

This clonotype turned up a few times. V usage is TRBV6-1 and J usage is TRBJ1-1, with D possibly being TRBD1 (5 bases). The CDR3 totals 14 residues. Germline lookup yields CDR1 MNHNS and CDR2 SASEGT. V was clipped by 3 bases and J by 10 bases, with 18 bases between them. The CDR3: CASSDRVVGAGAFF. DNA for the CDR3: TGTGCCAGCAGTGACAGGGTAGTCGGGGCGGGAGCTTTCTTT.

The chain carries TRBV5-1 and TRBJ2-1, with 7 nucleotides matching TRBD2. J lost 1 base, V lost 0 bases, and 4 bases had no gene match. The germline CDR1 and CDR2 sequences are SGHRS and YFSETQ. This CDR3 region has 16 residues. In DNA form, the CDR3 reads TGCGCCAGCAGCTTGGCCCAGGGAGGGTCCTACAATGAGCAGTTCTTC. Translation: CASSLAQGGSYNEQFF.